A single sample is the source of the 21 T cell receptor beta chains below, sequenced in a study of blood T cell repertoires in COVID-19. Assay used: immunoSEQ multiplex PCR; TCRdb lists only in-frame clones, some missing. Found here are 150,000 to 200,000 clones, just under 90% of them singletons; the top ten hold around 3.5%. The sample comprised peripheral blood. The receptors were sampled from a man aged 18 to 29 with active or convalescent COVID-19.

V is TRBV28 and J is TRBJ1-3; D call uncertain. V dropped 5 bases and J dropped 4 bases, with 18 bases sitting between them. This CDR3 is built from 16 residues. Germline lookup yields CDR1 MDHEN and CDR2 SYDVKM. As DNA, the CDR3 is TGTGCCAGCAGTCCCGGGGTCCCAATCACCGGAAACACCATATATTTT. Translated: CASSPGVPITGNTIYF.

The chain employs TRBV9 and TRBJ1-3; D might be TRBD1 (5 bases). CDR3 length: 15 residues. Germline V CDR1 and CDR2: SGDLS, YYNGEE. Trimming removed 3 bases from V and 1 base from J, with 11 bases in between. The CDR3 here is CASSAQGGSGNTIYF. CDR3 sequence (DNA): TGTGCCAGCAGCGCCCAGGGAGGATCTGGAAACACCATATATTTT.

The chain combines TRBV27 with TRBJ1-6, with D tentatively TRBD1 (6 bases). V was cut by 3 bases and J by 9 bases, with 18 bases left in between. Looked up from germline, CDR1 is MNHEY and CDR2 is SMNVEV (reference sequence). The CDR3 extends over 16 amino acids. Here the CDR3 reads CASSFRLDRTSSPLHF. The CDR3 region has the DNA TGTGCCAGCAGTTTTAGATTGGACAGAACTAGTTCACCCCTCCACTTT.

The rearrangement uses TRBV7-2 and TRBJ1-3; 8 bases align to TRBD1. The CDR3 length is 13 residues. J was trimmed by 5 bases and V by 4 bases; bases with no gene match: 1. Germline CDR1 reads SGHTA; CDR2 reads FQGNSA. In DNA form, the CDR3 reads TGTGCCAGCAGCTGGGACAGGCGAAACACCATATATTTT. Translation: CASSWDRRNTIYF.

V and J are TRBV28 and TRBJ2-3; TRBD2 agrees at 8 bases. The V segment lost 7 bases and the J segment 0 bases; nucleotides outside the gene matches: 9. This CDR3 contains 16 residues. Germline V gene data show CDR1 as MDHEN and CDR2 as SYDVKM. CDR3 in amino acids: CASKGLAPTSTDTQYF. The CDR3 bases are TGTGCCAGCAAAGGACTAGCCCCCACTAGCACAGATACGCAGTATTTT. Together with reference TRBV28 and TRBJ2-3, the CDR3 gives the full variable domain: DVKVTQSSRYLVKRTGEKVFLECVQDMDHENMFWYRQDPGLGLRLIYFSYDVKMKEKGDIPEGYSVSREKKERFSLILESASTNQTSMYLCASKGLAPTSTDTQYFGPGTRLTVL.

The gene calls are TRBV27 and TRBJ1-5, with D unclear. Germline lookup yields CDR1 MNHEY and CDR2 SMNVEV (reference sequence). V shed 5 bases and J shed 2 bases, with 7 bases lying between them. The CDR3 consists of 13 residues. The CDR3 coding sequence is TGTGCCAGCAGTATGAGGGGCAATCAGCCCCAGCATTTT. Translating it yields CASSMRGNQPQHF.

The chain couples TRBV12-3 or TRBV12-4 to TRBJ2-3, with D possibly matching TRBD2 (5 bases). The CDR3 has 13 amino acids. The V end was cut by 6 bases, the J end by 0 bases, with 7 bases between. This CDR3 is CASRAASTDTQYF. In nucleotides, the CDR3 is TGTGCCAGCAGAGCGGCTAGCACAGATACGCAGTATTTT.

The chain is built from TRBV5-1 and TRBJ2-5; 9 positions agree with TRBD2. The germline V gene has CDR1 SGHRS and CDR2 YFSETQ. V lost 7 bases to trimming and J lost 2 bases; unmatched junction nucleotides: 3. The CDR3 is 13 residues long. The CDR3 nucleotides are TGCGCCAGCGCTAGCGGGGCACAAGAGACCCAGTACTTC. This encodes CASASGAQETQYF.

V and J are TRBV7-9 and TRBJ1-4; D gene unclear. The CDR3 runs to 12 residues. Trimming took 5 bases from V and 7 from J, leaving 8 bases between them. Germline V lookup: CDR1 SEHNR, CDR2 FQNEAQ (reference sequence). DNA for the CDR3: TGTGCCAGCAGCGGAGGAGGTGAAAAACTGTTTTTT. Encoded protein: CASSGGGEKLFF.

The chain employs TRBV18 and TRBJ2-5; 7 nucleotides line up with TRBD1. The CDR3 consists of 14 residues. Germline V gene lookup returns CDR1 KGHSH and CDR2 LQKENI. The junction had 6 bases not matched to a gene; V was cut back by 3 bases and J by 5 bases. CDR3 in amino acids: CASSPTDRWETQYF. In DNA form, the CDR3 reads TGTGCCAGCTCACCTACGGACAGGTGGGAGACCCAGTACTTC. Full variable domain (outside the CDR3, taken from reference TRBV18 and TRBJ2-5): NAGVMQNPRHLVRRRGQEARLRCSPMKGHSHVYWYRQLPEEGLKFMVYLQKENIIDESGMPKERFSAEFPKEGPSILRIQQVVRGDSAAYFCASSPTDRWETQYFGPGTRLLVL.

This chain links TRBV6-5 with TRBJ2-2; 8 bases are a match to TRBD2. V was clipped by 5 bases and J by 7 bases; unmatched bases: 9. Germline V gene data show CDR1 as MNHEY and CDR2 as SVGAGI. The CDR3 is 15 residues long. The CDR3 here is CASSRPGTRGGELFF. The CDR3 DNA sequence: TGTGCCAGCAGTAGACCCGGGACTAGAGGCGGGGAGCTGTTTTTT.

J is TRBJ2-7 and V is TRBV27, with D tentatively TRBD1 (7 bases). With 4 bases removed from V and 6 bases from J, the gap between germline ends came to 19 bases. The CDR3 consists of 15 residues. From germline, CDR1 is MNHEY and CDR2 SMNVEV (reference sequence). The CDR3 loop reads CASSSTQGGPLEQYF. The CDR3 DNA reads as TGTGCCAGCAGTTCAACCCAGGGGGGCCCCCTCGAGCAGTACTTC.

This clone turned up a few times. The chain joins TRBV10-3 to TRBJ1-3; D ambiguous. There are 13 residues in the CDR3. V was clipped by 10 bases and J by 4 bases, with 14 bases between them. Germline values: CDR1 ENHRY, CDR2 SYGVKD. In DNA, the CDR3 is TGTGCCACCAGGACTGCTCAGGGAAACACCATATATTTT. The encoded protein is CATRTAQGNTIYF.

This clone was found a few times. The chain joins TRBV6-2 or TRBV6-3 to TRBJ1-1, with D uncertain. Germline CDR1 and CDR2: MNHEY and SVGEGT. The CDR3 totals 12 residues. V was clipped by 0 bases and J by 7 bases, with 6 bases between them. The DNA of the CDR3 is TGTGCCAGCAGTTACTCGTATAGTGAAGCTTTCTTT. It translates to CASSYSYSEAFF.

This chain links TRBV7-2 with TRBJ2-7; tentative D call: TRBD1 (6 bases). V dropped 2 bases and J dropped 2 bases, with 16 bases sitting between them. From germline, CDR1 is SGHTA and CDR2 FQGNSA. This CDR3 spans 16 amino acids. For the CDR3, the DNA is TGTGCCAGCAGCTTATCGGCAGGGGCCCGTACCTACGAGCAGTACTTC. It translates to CASSLSAGARTYEQYF.

Here the CDR3 DNA reads TGTGCCACCAGCAGAGCGTCCAGGAACACTGAAGCTTTCTTT. This sequence encodes CATSRASRNTEAFF. The chain is built from TRBV15 and TRBJ1-1; D gene uncertain. CDR3 length equals 14 residues. Trimming removed 1 base from V and 1 base from J, with 7 bases in between. CDR1 is LNHNV, CDR2 YYDKDF, per germline (reference sequence).

This CDR3 is CASSLVIVQGNEQFF. The CDR3 region has the DNA TGTGCCAGCAGCTTAGTTATCGTCCAGGGCAATGAGCAGTTCTTC. This chain joins TRBV7-2 and TRBJ2-1, with a possible D match to TRBD1 (5 bases). The germline gives CDR1 SGHTA, CDR2 FQGNSA. The CDR3 has 15 amino acids. Trimming stripped 1 base from V and 6 bases from J, with 13 bases between.

The J gene is TRBJ2-7, the V gene TRBV28; 7 nucleotides match TRBD1. V trimming: 6 bases; J trimming: 0 bases; junction bases outside the gene matches: 14. The CDR3 totals 17 residues. Germline V gives CDR1 MDHEN, CDR2 SYDVKM. CDR3 sequence (DNA): TGTGCCAGCAGCCCCGGGACAGTCGTATCCAGCTCCTACGAGCAGTACGTC. This translates into CASSPGTVVSSSYEQYV.

The chain uses TRBV4-1 and TRBJ1-2, with D unresolved. This CDR3 contains 15 residues. CDR1 and CDR2 from the germline V gene are MGHRA and YSYEKL. The V end was cut by 1 base, the J end by 4 bases, with 13 bases between. In DNA, the CDR3 is TGCGCCAGCAGCCAAGTTGCAGGATGGTTCTATGGCTACACCTTC. Encoded protein: CASSQVAGWFYGYTF.

This chain uses TRBV27 with TRBJ2-7, with TRBD1 matching over 8 bases. The CDR3 contains 14 residues. Losses at the gene ends were 6 bases for V and 5 bases for J; bases not matched to a gene: 9. The germline CDR1 and CDR2 sequences are MNHEY and SMNVEV (reference sequence). The CDR3 region has the DNA TGTGCCAGCAGGTTCGGGACAGGTATTAACGAGCAGTACTTC. Protein product: CASRFGTGINEQYF.

The chain uses TRBV2 and TRBJ1-2, with 9 bases matching TRBD1. The V gene end was trimmed by 7 bases and the J gene end by 4 bases; junction bases not matched to a gene: 7. The germline V gene encodes CDR1 SNHLY and CDR2 FYNNEI. The CDR3 sequence is 14 residues long. The CDR3 sequence is CASKGDRDGYGYTF. The CDR3 bases are TGTGCCAGCAAGGGGGACAGGGACGGCTATGGCTACACCTTC.